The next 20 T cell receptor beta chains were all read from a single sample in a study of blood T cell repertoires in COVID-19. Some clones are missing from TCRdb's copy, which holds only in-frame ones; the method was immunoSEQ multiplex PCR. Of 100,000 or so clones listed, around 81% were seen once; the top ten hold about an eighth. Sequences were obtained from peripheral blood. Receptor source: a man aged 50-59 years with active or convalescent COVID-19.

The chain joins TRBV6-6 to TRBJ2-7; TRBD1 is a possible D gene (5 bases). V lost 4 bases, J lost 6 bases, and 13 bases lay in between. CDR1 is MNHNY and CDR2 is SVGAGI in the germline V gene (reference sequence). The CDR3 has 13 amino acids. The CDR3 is CASSSVDSSEQYF. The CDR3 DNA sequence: TGTGCCAGCAGTTCCGTCGACAGTTCCGAGCAGTACTTC.

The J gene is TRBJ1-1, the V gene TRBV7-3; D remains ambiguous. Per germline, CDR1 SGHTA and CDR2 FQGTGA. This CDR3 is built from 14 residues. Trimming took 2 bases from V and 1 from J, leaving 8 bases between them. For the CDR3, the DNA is TGTGCCAGCAGCTTAGGGCAGCCGAACACTGAAGCTTTCTTT. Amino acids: CASSLGQPNTEAFF. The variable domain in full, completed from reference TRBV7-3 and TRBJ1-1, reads GAGVSQTPSNKVTEKGKYVELRCDPISGHTALYWYRQSLGQGPEFLIYFQGTGAADDSGLPNDRFFAVRPEGSVSTLKIQRTERGDSAVYLCASSLGQPNTEAFFGQGTRLTVV.

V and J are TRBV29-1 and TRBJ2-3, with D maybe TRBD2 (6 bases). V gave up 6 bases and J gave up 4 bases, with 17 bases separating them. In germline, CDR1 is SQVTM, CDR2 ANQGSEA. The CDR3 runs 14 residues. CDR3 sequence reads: CSVVRQGEADTQYF. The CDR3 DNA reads TGCAGCGTCGTCAGACAAGGGGAGGCAGATACGCAGTATTTT.

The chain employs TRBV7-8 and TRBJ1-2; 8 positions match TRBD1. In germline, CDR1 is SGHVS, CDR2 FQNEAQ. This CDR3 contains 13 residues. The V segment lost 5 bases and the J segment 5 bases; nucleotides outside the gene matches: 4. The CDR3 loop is CASSRDRTYGYTF. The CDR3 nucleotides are TGTGCCAGCAGCCGGGACAGGACGTATGGCTACACCTTC.

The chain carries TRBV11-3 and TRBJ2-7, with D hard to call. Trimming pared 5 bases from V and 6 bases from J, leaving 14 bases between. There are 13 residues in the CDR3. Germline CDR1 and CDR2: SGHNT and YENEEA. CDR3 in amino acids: CASSPAPPGEQYF. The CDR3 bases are TGTGCCAGCAGCCCCGCCCCGCCAGGCGAGCAGTACTTC.

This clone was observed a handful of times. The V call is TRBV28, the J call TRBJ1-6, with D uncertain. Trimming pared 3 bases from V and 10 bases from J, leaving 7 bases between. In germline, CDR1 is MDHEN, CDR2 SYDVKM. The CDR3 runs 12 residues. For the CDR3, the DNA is TGTGCCAGCAGTTTTGAGGGCTCACCCCTCCACTTT. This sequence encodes CASSFEGSPLHF.

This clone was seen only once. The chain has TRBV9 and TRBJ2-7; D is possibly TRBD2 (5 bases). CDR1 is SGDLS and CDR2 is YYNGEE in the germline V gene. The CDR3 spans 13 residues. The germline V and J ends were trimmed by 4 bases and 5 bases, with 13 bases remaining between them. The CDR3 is CASSSPTTDEQYF. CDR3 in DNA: TGTGCCAGCAGCTCCCCGACTACAGACGAGCAGTACTTC.

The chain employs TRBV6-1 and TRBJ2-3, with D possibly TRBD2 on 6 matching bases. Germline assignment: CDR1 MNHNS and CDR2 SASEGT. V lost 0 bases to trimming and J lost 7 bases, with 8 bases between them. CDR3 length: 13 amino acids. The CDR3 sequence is CASSEAGRYTQYF. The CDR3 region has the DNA TGTGCCAGCAGTGAAGCGGGGAGGTATACGCAGTATTTT.

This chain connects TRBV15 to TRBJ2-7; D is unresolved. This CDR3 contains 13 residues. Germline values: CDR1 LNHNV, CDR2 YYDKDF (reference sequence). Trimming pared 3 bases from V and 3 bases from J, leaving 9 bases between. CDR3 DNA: TGTGCCACCAGCAGGCCCCCTAGCTACGAGCAGTACTTC. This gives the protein CATSRPPSYEQYF.

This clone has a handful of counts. The CDR3: CASSRGWNNSPLHF. The CDR3 DNA sequence: TGTGCCAGCAGTAGAGGGTGGAATAATTCACCCCTCCACTTT. The J gene is TRBJ1-6, the V gene TRBV27; D remains unclear. V was trimmed by 5 bases and J by 5 bases, leaving 10 bases between them. Germline CDR1 reads MNHEY; CDR2 reads SMNVEV (reference sequence). This CDR3 has 14 amino acids.

CDR3 loop: CASSLAGTSPDTGELFF. As DNA, the CDR3 is TGCGCCAGCAGCTTGGCCGGGACTAGTCCCGACACCGGGGAGCTGTTTTTT. V and J are TRBV5-1 and TRBJ2-2; 8 nucleotides align to TRBD2. CDR3 length equals 17 residues. V dropped 0 bases and J dropped 3; count of bases not matched to a gene: 7. The V gene's germline CDR1 is SGHRS and CDR2 YFSETQ. The full variable domain, completed using reference TRBV5-1 and TRBJ2-2, is KAGVTQTPRYLIKTRGQQVTLSCSPISGHRSVSWYQQTPGQGLQFLFEYFSETQRNKGNFPGRFSGRQFSNSRSEMNVSTLELGDSALYLCASSLAGTSPDTGELFFGEGSRLTVL.

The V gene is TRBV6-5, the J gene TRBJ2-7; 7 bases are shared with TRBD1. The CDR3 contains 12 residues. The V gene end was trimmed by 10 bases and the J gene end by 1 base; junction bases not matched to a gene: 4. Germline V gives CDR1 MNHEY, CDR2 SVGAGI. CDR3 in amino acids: CATRQGSYEQYF. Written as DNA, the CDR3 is TGTGCCACCAGACAGGGATCCTACGAGCAGTACTTC.

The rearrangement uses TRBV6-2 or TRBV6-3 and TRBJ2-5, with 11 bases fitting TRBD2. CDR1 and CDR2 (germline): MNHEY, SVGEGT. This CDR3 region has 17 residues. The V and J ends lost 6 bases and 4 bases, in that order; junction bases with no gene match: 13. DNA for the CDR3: TGTGCCAGCAGCCTGACCGGGACTAGCGGAACAGGAGAGACCCAGTACTTC. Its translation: CASSLTGTSGTGETQYF.

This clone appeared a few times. Here the CDR3 DNA reads TGTGCCACCAGCAGAGCAGATTCACCCCTCCACTTT. Its protein is CATSRADSPLHF. This chain connects TRBV15 to TRBJ1-6, with unresolved D. The germline V gene encodes CDR1 LNHNV and CDR2 YYDKDF (reference sequence). This CDR3 is 12 amino acids long. The V and J ends lost 1 base and 8 bases respectively, with 3 bases between them.

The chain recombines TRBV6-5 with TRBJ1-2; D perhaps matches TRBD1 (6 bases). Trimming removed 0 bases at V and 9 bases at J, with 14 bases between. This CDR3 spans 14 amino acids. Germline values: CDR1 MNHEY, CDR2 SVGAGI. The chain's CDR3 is CASSYSRGGLRYTF. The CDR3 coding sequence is TGTGCCAGCAGTTACTCGAGGGGGGGACTGCGCTACACCTTC.

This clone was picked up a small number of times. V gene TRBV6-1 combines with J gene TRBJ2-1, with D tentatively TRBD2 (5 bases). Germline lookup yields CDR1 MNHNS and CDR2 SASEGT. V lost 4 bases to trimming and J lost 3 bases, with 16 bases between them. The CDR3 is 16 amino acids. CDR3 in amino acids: CASSALDRLIYNEQFF. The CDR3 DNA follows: TGTGCCAGCAGTGCACTAGACCGATTGATCTACAATGAGCAGTTCTTC.

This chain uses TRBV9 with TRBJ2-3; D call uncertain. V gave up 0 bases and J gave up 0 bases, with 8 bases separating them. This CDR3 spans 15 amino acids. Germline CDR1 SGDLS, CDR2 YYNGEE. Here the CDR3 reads CASSVEFTSTDTQYF. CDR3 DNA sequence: TGTGCCAGCAGCGTAGAGTTCACTAGCACAGATACGCAGTATTTT.

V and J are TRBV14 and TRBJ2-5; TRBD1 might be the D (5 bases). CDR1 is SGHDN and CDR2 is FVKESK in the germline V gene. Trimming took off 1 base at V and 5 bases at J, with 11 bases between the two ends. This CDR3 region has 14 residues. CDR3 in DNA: TGTGCCAGCAGCCAAGGAAGGGGTGGGGAGACCCAGTACTTC. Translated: CASSQGRGGETQYF.

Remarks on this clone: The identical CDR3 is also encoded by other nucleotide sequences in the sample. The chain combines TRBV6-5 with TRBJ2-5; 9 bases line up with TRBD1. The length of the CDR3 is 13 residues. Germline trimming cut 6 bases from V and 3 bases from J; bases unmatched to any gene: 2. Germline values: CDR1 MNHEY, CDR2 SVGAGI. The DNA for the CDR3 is TGTGCCAGCAGGCGACAGGGGGAAGAGACCCAGTACTTC. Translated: CASRRQGEETQYF.

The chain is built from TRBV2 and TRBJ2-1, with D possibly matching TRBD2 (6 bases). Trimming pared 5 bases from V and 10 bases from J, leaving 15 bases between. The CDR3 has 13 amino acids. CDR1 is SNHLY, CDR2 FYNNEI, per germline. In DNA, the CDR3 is TGTGCCAGCAGTAGGGACTTTCAGGAGGAGCAGTTCTTC. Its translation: CASSRDFQEEQFF. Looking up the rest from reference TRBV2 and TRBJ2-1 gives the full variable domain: EPEVTQTPSHQVTQMGQEVILRCVPISNHLYFYWYRQILGQKVEFLVSFYNNEISEKSEIFDDQFSVERPDGSNFTLKIRSTKLEDSAMYFCASSRDFQEEQFFGPGTRLTVL.